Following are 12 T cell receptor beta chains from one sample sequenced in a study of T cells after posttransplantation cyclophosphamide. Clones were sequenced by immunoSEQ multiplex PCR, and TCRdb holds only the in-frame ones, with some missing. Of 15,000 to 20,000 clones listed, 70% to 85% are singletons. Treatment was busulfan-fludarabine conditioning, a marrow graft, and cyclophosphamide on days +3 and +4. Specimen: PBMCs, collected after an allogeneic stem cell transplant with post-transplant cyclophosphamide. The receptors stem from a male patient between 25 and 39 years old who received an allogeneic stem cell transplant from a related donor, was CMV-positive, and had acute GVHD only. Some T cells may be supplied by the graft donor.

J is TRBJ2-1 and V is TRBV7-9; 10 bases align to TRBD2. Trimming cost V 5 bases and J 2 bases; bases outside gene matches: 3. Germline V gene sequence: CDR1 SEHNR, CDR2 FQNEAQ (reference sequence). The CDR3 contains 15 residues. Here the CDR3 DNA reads TGTGCCAGCAGCCCTAGCGGGGGAACCTACAATGAGCAGTTCTTC. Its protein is CASSPSGGTYNEQFF.

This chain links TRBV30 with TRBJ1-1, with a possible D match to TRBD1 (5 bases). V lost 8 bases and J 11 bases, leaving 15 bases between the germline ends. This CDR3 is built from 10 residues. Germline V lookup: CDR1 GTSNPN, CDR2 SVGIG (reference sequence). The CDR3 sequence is CAGGTRPAFF. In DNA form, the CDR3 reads TGTGCCGGGGGGACCCGTCCCGCTTTCTTT.

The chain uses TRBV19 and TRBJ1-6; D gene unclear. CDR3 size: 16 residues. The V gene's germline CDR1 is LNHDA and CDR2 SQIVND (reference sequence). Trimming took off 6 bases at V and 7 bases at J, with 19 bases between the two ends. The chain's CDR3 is CASRSDARRGNSPLHF. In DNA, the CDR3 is TGTGCCAGTAGGTCGGACGCACGTCGAGGGAATTCACCCCTCCACTTT.

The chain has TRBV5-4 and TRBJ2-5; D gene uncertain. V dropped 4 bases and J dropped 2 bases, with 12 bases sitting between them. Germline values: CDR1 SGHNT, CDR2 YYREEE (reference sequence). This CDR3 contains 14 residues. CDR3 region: CASSIWWQQETQYF. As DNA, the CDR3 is TGTGCCAGCAGCATTTGGTGGCAGCAAGAGACCCAGTACTTC.

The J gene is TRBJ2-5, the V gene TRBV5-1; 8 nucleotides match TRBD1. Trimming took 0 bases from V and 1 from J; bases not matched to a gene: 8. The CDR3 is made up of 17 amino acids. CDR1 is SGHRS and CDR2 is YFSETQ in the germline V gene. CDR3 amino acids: CASSLDPGGTVQETQYF. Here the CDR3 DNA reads TGCGCCAGCAGCTTGGACCCAGGGGGCACGGTCCAAGAGACCCAGTACTTC.

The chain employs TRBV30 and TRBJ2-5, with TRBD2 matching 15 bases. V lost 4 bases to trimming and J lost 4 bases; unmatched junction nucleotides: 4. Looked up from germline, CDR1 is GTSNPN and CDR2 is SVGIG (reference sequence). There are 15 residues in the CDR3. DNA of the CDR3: TGTGCCTGGAAACCGGGACTAGCGGGGGGAGAGACCCAGTACTTC. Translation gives CAWKPGLAGGETQYF.

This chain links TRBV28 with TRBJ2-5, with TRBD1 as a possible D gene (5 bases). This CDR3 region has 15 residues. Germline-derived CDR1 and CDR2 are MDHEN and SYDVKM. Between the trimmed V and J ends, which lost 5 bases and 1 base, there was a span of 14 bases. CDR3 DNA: TGTGCCAGCAGTGTCCCACTGGGGCGCCAAGAGACCCAGTACTTC. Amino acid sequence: CASSVPLGRQETQYF.

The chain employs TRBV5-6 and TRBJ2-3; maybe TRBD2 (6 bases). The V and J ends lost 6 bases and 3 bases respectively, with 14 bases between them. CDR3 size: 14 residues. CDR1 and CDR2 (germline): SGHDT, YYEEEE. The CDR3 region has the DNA TGTGCCAGCAAATCGGTCCGGGGGACAGATACGCAGTATTTT. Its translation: CASKSVRGTDTQYF.

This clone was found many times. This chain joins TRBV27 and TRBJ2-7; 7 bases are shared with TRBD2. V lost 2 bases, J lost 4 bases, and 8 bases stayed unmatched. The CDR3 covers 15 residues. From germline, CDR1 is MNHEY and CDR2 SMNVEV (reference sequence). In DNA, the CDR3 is TGTGCCAGCAGTTTAGTTCCTAGCGGAGCATACGAGCAGTACTTC. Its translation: CASSLVPSGAYEQYF.

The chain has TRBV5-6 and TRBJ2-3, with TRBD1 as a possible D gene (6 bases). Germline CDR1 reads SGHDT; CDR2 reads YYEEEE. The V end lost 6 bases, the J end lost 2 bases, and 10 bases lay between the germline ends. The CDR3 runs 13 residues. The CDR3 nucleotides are TGTGCCAGCACCCGGACAGCCACAGATACGCAGTATTTT. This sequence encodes CASTRTATDTQYF. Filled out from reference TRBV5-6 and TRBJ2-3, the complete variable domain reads DAGVTQSPTHLIKTRGQQVTLRCSPKSGHDTVSWYQQALGQGPQFIFQYYEEEERQRGNFPDRFSGHQFPNYSSELNVNALLLGDSALYLCASTRTATDTQYFGPGTRLTVL.

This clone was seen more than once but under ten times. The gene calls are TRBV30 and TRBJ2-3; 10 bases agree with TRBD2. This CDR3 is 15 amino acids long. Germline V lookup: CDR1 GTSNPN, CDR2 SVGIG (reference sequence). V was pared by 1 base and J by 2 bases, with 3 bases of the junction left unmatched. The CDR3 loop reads CAWSGLAGATDTQYF. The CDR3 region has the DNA TGTGCCTGGAGTGGGCTAGCGGGAGCCACAGATACGCAGTATTTT.

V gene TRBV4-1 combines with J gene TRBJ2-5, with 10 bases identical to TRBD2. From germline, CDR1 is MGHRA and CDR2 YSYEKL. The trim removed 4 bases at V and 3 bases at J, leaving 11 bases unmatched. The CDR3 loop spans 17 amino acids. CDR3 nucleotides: TGCGCCAGCAGCCGCCCAGGCGCTAGCGGGGGAAAAGAGACCCAGTACTTC. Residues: CASSRPGASGGKETQYF.